This passage covers 8 T cell receptor beta chains from one sample sequenced in a study of breast tumors, draining lymph nodes, adjacent tissues. Axillary draining lymph nodes of breast cancer patients supplied the node samples. Each CDR3 protein is one row after TCRdb ran MiXCR on the multiplex PCR reads. The sample contains some 130,000 distinct CDR3 sequences, approximately 20% of which appear only once. Sequencing was carried out using axillary lymph node tissue. Every receptor here comes from a female donor with breast cancer. Some clones in this sample may be carry-over from other donors' samples.

This clonotype was observed many times. This rearrangement joins TRBV3-1 to TRBJ2-7; D may be TRBD2 (6 bases). The CDR3 is 16 amino acids. V shed 0 bases and J shed 0 bases, with 12 bases lying between them. Germline CDR1 reads LGHDT; CDR2 reads YNNKEL (reference sequence). The CDR3 protein is CASSQDTGVVSYEQYF. The CDR3 DNA reads TGTGCCAGCAGCCAAGATACGGGAGTTGTCTCCTACGAGCAGTACTTC.

This clonotype was seen at least ten times. The V and J genes are TRBV6-6 and TRBJ2-7; TRBD1 is a possible D gene (6 bases). Deletions cut 4 bases from V and 3 bases from J, with 22 bases between. The CDR3 is 17 amino acids. CDR1 is MNHNY and CDR2 is SVGAGI in the germline V gene (reference sequence). The CDR3 loop reads CASSLSGGTGWDYEQYF. The CDR3, as DNA: TGTGCCAGCAGTTTGAGTGGAGGAACAGGGTGGGACTACGAGCAGTACTTC.

Of note for this clonotype: A much more abundant neighbour one base away suggests this may be a read error. V gene TRBV10-3 combines with J gene TRBJ1-2; tentatively, D is TRBD1 (5 bases). Per germline, CDR1 ENHRY and CDR2 SYGVKD. The CDR3 covers 12 residues. CDR3 protein: CAISESGVGYAF. Written as DNA, the CDR3 is TGTGCCATCAGTGAGTCAGGGGTTGGCTACGCCTTC.

V usage is TRBV15 and J usage is TRBJ1-2, with D perhaps TRBD1 (5 bases). The germline CDR1 and CDR2 sequences are LNHNV and YYDKDF (reference sequence). With 0 bases removed from V and 4 bases from J, the gap between germline ends came to 9 bases. This CDR3 contains 14 residues. The CDR3 bases are TGTGCCACCAGCAGAGATCGACAGAGCTATGGCTACACCTTC. Its protein is CATSRDRQSYGYTF.

About this clonotype itself: This clone may be a read error of a much larger clone one base away. V is TRBV6-6 and J is TRBJ2-1; D perhaps matches TRBD2 (5 bases). CDR1 is MNHNY and CDR2 is SVGAGI in the germline V gene (reference sequence). The length of the CDR3 is 13 residues. The CDR3 sequence: CASSHRRNNEQLF. CDR3 in DNA: TGTGCCAGCAGCCACCGGAGGAACAATGAGCAGCTCTTC.

V gene TRBV6-4 combines with J gene TRBJ1-1; 7 bases align to TRBD1. This CDR3 comprises 11 residues. Germline CDR1 reads MRHNA; CDR2 reads SNTAGT. The ends lost 8 bases at V and 5 bases at J; junction bases unmatched: 2. Here the CDR3 reads CASSRGTEAFF. The CDR3, as DNA: TGTGCCAGCTCCAGGGGGACTGAAGCTTTCTTT.

This clonotype was seen ten or more times. The genes are TRBV20-1 and TRBJ2-5, with D unclear. The length of the CDR3 is 10 residues. V shed 2 bases and J shed 2 bases, with 0 bases lying between them. Germline values: CDR1 DFQATT, CDR2 SNEGSKA (reference sequence). In DNA form, the CDR3 reads TGCAGTGCTAGACAAGAGACCCAGTACTTC. As protein: CSARQETQYF.

This clonotype showed up many times. CDR3 sequence: CSARENANTGELFF. The CDR3 nucleotides are TGCAGTGCTAGAGAAAACGCGAACACCGGGGAGCTGTTTTTT. J is TRBJ2-2 and V is TRBV20-1; D gene ambiguous. The germline V and J ends were trimmed by 0 bases and 0 bases, with 5 bases remaining between them. This CDR3 region has 14 residues. Per the germline V gene, CDR1 is DFQATT and CDR2 is SNEGSKA (reference sequence).